The 12 T cell receptor beta chains below come from one sample, sequenced in a study of blood T cells in healthy people across ages. A sample-barcoded 5' primer and a J-beta primer mix were used in a second PCR of about 7 to 12 cycles. Using its own MiXCR run on the 5' RACE reads, TCRdb lists one record per CDR3 protein. Of 2 million or so distinct CDR3 sequences detected, 49% appear once; the ten largest clones hold less than 2.5%. Specimen: blood. Source of these receptors: a woman in her 40s in good health.

V gene TRBV15 combines with J gene TRBJ2-7; D is possibly TRBD1 or TRBD2 (5 bases each). V was clipped by 0 bases and J by 0 bases, with 6 bases between them. The CDR3 is 14 amino acids. Germline assignment: CDR1 LNHNV and CDR2 YYDKDF (reference sequence). The CDR3 DNA sequence: TGTGCCACCAGCAGAGATGGGGGCTCCTACGAGCAGTACTTC. It translates to CATSRDGGSYEQYF.

The chain has TRBV27 and TRBJ2-3, with D maybe TRBD2 (6 bases). Trimming pared 5 bases from V and 0 bases from J, leaving 12 bases between. Germline V CDR1 and CDR2: MNHEY, SMNVEV (reference sequence). The CDR3 loop spans 15 amino acids. The CDR3 sequence is CASSPWGDSTDTQYF. In DNA, the CDR3 is TGTGCCAGCAGTCCGTGGGGGGACAGCACAGATACGCAGTATTTT.

The chain combines TRBV23-1 with TRBJ2-7; 13 bases agree with TRBD2. TRBV23-1 is recorded as an ORF, its role being uncertain. V was pared by 5 bases and J by 1 base, with 14 bases of the junction left unmatched. This CDR3 is 19 amino acids long. CDR3 nucleotides: TGCGCCAGCAGTTCTGATCCCGGGACTAGCGGGGCAGGTTCCTACGAGCAGTACTTC. Encoded protein: CASSSDPGTSGAGSYEQYF.

The chain joins TRBV5-1 to TRBJ1-1, with TRBD1 as a possible D gene (5 bases). The V end was cut by 4 bases, the J end by 11 bases, with 12 bases between. The CDR3 is 11 amino acids. CDR1 and CDR2 from the germline V gene are SGHRS and YFSETQ. CDR3 nucleotides: TGCGCCAGCAGCACGGGACTTCGGGCTTTCTTT. Translated: CASSTGLRAFF.

The CDR3 spells CASSQTDSYGYTF. DNA for the CDR3: TGTGCCAGCAGCCAAACGGACAGCTATGGCTACACCTTC. The rearrangement uses TRBV3-1 and TRBJ1-2, with a possible D match to TRBD1 (6 bases). The CDR3 runs 13 residues. Trimming took off 2 bases at V and 4 bases at J, with 8 bases between the two ends. Germline CDR1 LGHDT, CDR2 YNNKEL (reference sequence).

The gene calls are TRBV15 and TRBJ1-5; no clear D. CDR1 is LNHNV and CDR2 is YYDKDF in the germline V gene (reference sequence). The germline V and J ends were trimmed by 5 bases and 0 bases, with 8 bases remaining between them. The CDR3 is 14 amino acids. DNA for the CDR3: TGTGCCACCAGCTTTGCAGGTAGCAATCAGCCCCAGCATTTT. This codes for CATSFAGSNQPQHF. The variable domain in full, with the rest retrieved from reference TRBV15 and TRBJ1-5, is DAMVIQNPRYQVTQFGKPVTLSCSQTLNHNVMYWYQQKSSQAPKLLFHYYDKDFNNEADTPDNFQSRRPNTSFCFLDIRSPGLGDTAMYLCATSFAGSNQPQHFGDGTRLSIL.

Only a few counts were recorded for this clonotype. The rearrangement joins TRBV6-2 or TRBV6-3 to TRBJ2-1; TRBD2 matches at 11 bases. The CDR3 runs 16 residues. The V and J ends lost 2 bases and 7 bases, in that order; junction bases with no gene match: 7. CDR1 is MNHEY, CDR2 SVGEGT, per germline. CDR3 protein: CASSYGLAGGQNEQFF. The CDR3 nucleotides are TGTGCCAGCAGTTACGGGCTAGCGGGGGGTCAGAATGAGCAGTTCTTC.

The table lists this clonotype with a few counts. The chain couples TRBV6-2 or TRBV6-3 to TRBJ2-1; D assignment may be TRBD1 or TRBD2 (5 bases each). Germline CDR1 MNHEY, CDR2 SVGEGT. CDR3 length equals 15 residues. V lost 7 bases, J lost 4 bases, and 17 bases lay in between. CDR3 sequence (DNA): TGTGCCAGCACCTCCCTCCGGGGCGCGTACAATGAGCAGTTCTTC. Translated, it gives CASTSLRGAYNEQFF.

Note on this clonotype: At one end the junction does not follow the germline gene, possibly because of a read error. The chain couples TRBV28 to TRBJ2-2; tentatively, D is TRBD1 (6 bases). The CDR3 extends over 16 amino acids. Germline CDR1 is MDHEN and CDR2 is SYDVKM. The CDR3 spells CASSLWGQMNTGELFF. CDR3 sequence (DNA): TGCGCCAGCAGTTTATGGGGGCAGATGAACACCGGGGAGCTGTTTTTT.

The table lists this clonotype with a few counts. CDR3 coding DNA: TGTGCTAGTGGGAGGCCGGGTCGGGATGAGCAGTTCTTC. It codes for CASGRPGRDEQFF. V gene TRBV12-5 combines with J gene TRBJ2-1, with unresolved D. Germline V gene data show CDR1 as LGHNT and CDR2 as FRNRAP. The CDR3 spans 13 residues. V lost 6 bases and J 8 bases, leaving 14 bases between the germline ends.

As for this clonotype: A junction end diverges from the germline sequence, so it may reflect a read error. The chain joins TRBV5-1 to TRBJ2-1, with TRBD1 as a possible D gene (5 bases). Germline V lookup: CDR1 SGHRS, CDR2 YFSETQ. The CDR3 length is 16 residues. CDR3 protein: CAGSFSPGNFGNEQFF. For the CDR3, the DNA is TGCGCCGGCAGCTTCTCCCCAGGGAATTTTGGGAATGAGCAGTTCTTC. The full variable domain, rest sourced from reference TRBV5-1 and TRBJ2-1, is KAGVTQTPRYLIKTRGQQVTLSCSPISGHRSVSWYQQTPGQGLQFLFEYFSETQRNKGNFPGRFSGRQFSNSRSEMNVSTLELGDSALYLCAGSFSPGNFGNEQFFGPGTRLTVL.

This clonotype was counted once. The chain has TRBV4-2 and TRBJ2-5; D not resolved. The CDR3 is 16 amino acids. Germline CDR1 is LGHNA and CDR2 is YNFKEQ. Trimming pared 0 bases from V and 11 bases from J, leaving 22 bases between. The CDR3 nucleotides are TGTGCCAGCAGCCAAGATCAACTAAGCTCCTACAATGAGCAGTACTTC. It yields the protein CASSQDQLSSYNEQYF.